This TCR beta chain was retrieved from a study of cytomegalovirus exposure and HLA in healthy donors. Findings of the study overall: It was reported that the classifier diagnosed cytomegalovirus status with high specificity and sensitivity in both the original and validation cohorts. Among TCR beta chains, those listed as cytomegalovirus-associated numbered over 150. In the 120 validation repertoires, about 95% of cluster scores exceeded 0, per a later analysis.

This table comes from immunoSEQ multiplex PCR, and its TCRdb copy is limited to in-frame clones, with some not included. The data contain around 130,000 clones, roughly 84% of them singletons. Trimming stripped 3 bases from V and 5 bases from J, with 15 bases between. CDR3 length: 14 residues. Looked up from germline, CDR1 is SQVTM and CDR2 is ANQGSEA. This clone was found once. Its antigen is not identified. The chain employs TRBV29-1 and TRBJ2-3; a possible D gene is TRBD1 (6 bases). The TCR sequence derives from a woman aged 25 to 39 in good health and CMV-seronegative. Sequenced input: PBMCs. The CDR3 region is CSVEGTGKRDTQYF. The CDR3 bases are TGCAGCGTTGAGGGAACAGGGAAAAGAGATACGCAGTATTTT.